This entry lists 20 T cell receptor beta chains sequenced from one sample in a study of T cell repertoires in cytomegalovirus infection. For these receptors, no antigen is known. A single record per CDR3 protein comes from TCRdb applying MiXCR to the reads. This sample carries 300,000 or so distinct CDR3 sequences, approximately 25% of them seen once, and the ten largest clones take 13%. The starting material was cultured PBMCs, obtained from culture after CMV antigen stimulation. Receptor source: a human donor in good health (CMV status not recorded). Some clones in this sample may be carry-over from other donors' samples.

The CDR3 region is CASSEVTTGDEAFF. The CDR3 DNA follows: TGTGCCAGCAGTGAAGTAACGACAGGGGATGAAGCTTTCTTT. The gene calls are TRBV25-1 and TRBJ1-1; TRBD1 matches at 8 bases. Trimming at V came to 2 bases and at J to 7 bases, leaving 6 bases not matched to a gene. This CDR3 spans 14 amino acids. Germline V gives CDR1 MGHDK, CDR2 SYGVNS.

CDR3 DNA: TGTGCCAGCAGCTTAGGAACTTTTAGCTCCTACAATGAGCAGTTCTTC. Translating it yields CASSLGTFSSYNEQFF. The chain carries TRBV7-8 and TRBJ2-1; no firm D call. The CDR3 contains 16 residues. Germline CDR1 is SGHVS and CDR2 is FQNEAQ. V was trimmed by 1 base and J by 0 bases, leaving 10 bases between them.

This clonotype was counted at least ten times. The CDR3 is CASGLAGGYNEQFF. In nucleotides, the CDR3 is TGTGCCAGTGGACTAGCGGGAGGGTACAATGAGCAGTTCTTC. V gene TRBV7-2 combines with J gene TRBJ2-1; TRBD2 aligns across 15 bases. Germline assignment: CDR1 SGHTA and CDR2 FQGNSA. This CDR3 spans 14 amino acids. Trimming removed 9 bases from V and 4 bases from J; junction bases left unmatched: 1.

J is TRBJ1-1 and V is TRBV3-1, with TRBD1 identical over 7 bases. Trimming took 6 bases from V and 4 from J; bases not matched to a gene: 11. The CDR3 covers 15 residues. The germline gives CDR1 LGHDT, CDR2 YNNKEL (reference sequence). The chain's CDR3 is CASSGTANPGTEAFF. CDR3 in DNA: TGTGCCAGCAGTGGGACAGCCAATCCGGGCACTGAAGCTTTCTTT.

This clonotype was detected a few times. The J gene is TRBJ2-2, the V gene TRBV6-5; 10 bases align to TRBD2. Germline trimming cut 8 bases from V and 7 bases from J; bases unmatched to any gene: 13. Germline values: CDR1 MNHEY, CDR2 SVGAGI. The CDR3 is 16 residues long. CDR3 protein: CASGGAGGPQGGELFF. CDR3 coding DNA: TGTGCCAGCGGGGGAGCGGGAGGGCCTCAGGGCGGGGAGCTGTTTTTT.

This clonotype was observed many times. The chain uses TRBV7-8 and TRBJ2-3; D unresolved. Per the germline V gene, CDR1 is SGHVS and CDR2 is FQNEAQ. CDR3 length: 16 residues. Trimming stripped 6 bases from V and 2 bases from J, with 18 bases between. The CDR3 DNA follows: TGTGCCAGCAGTAAATTTCAGAGGTCTAACACAGATACGCAGTATTTT. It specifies CASSKFQRSNTDTQYF.

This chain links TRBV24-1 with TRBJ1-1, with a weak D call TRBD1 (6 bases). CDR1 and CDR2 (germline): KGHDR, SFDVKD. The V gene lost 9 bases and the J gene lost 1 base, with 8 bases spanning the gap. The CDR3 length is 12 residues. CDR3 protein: CATGQSNTEAFF. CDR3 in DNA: TGTGCCACCGGACAGTCGAACACTGAAGCTTTCTTT.

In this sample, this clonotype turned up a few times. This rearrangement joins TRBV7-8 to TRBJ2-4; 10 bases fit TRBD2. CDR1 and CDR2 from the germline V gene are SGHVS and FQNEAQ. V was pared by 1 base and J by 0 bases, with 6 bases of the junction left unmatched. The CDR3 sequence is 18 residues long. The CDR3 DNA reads TGTGCCAGCAGCTTAGAATTGGGACTAGCGAAAGCCAAAAACATTCAGTACTTC. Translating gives CASSLELGLAKAKNIQYF.

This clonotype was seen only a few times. CDR3 loop: CASSYREGRYNEQFF. The CDR3 nucleotides read TGTGCCAGCAGTTACCGGGAGGGCCGATACAATGAGCAGTTCTTC. The J gene is TRBJ2-1, the V gene TRBV6-2 or TRBV6-3; 8 bases are shared with TRBD2. The length of the CDR3 is 15 residues. Germline V gene sequence: CDR1 MNHEY, CDR2 SVGEGT. V shed 2 bases, J shed 4 bases, and the junction held 4 bases outside the gene matches.

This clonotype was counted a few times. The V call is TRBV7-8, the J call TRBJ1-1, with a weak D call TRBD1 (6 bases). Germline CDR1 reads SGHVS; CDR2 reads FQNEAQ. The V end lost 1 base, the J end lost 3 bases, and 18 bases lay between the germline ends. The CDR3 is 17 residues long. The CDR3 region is CASSLGLRGRGDTEAFF. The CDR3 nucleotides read TGTGCCAGCAGCTTAGGGTTACGGGGGAGGGGGGACACTGAAGCTTTCTTT.

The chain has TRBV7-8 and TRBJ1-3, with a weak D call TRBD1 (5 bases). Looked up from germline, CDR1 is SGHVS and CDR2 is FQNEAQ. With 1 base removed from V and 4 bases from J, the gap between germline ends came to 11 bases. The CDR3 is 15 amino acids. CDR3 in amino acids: CASSLGGTRGNTIYF. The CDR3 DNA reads TGTGCCAGCAGCTTAGGGGGCACTCGGGGAAACACCATATATTTT. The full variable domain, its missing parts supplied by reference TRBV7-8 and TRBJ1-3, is GAGVSQSPRYKVAKRGQDVALRCDPISGHVSLFWYQQALGQGPEFLTYFQNEAQLDKSGLPSDRFFAERPEGSVSTLKIQRTQQEDSAVYLCASSLGGTRGNTIYFGEGSWLTVV.

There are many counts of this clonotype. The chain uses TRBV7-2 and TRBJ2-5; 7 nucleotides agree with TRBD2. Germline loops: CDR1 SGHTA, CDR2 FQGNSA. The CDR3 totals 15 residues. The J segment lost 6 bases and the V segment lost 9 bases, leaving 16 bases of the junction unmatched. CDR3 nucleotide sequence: TGTGCCAGTTCGAATCGCGGGAGAAGTTTGAAGACCCAGTACTTC. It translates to CASSNRGRSLKTQYF.

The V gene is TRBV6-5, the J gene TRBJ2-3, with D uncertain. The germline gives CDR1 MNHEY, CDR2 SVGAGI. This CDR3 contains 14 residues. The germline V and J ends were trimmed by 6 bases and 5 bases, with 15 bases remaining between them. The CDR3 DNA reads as TGTGCCAGCAGATTGGATAACCAGCAAGATACGCAGTATTTT. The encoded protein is CASRLDNQQDTQYF.

The DNA of the CDR3 is TGTGCCTGGAGTGAACAGGGCTACTATGGCTACACCTTC. As protein: CAWSEQGYYGYTF. V and J are TRBV30 and TRBJ1-2; D possibly corresponds to TRBD1 (6 bases). This CDR3 has 13 amino acids. The V end was cut by 1 base, the J end by 3 bases, with 9 bases between. Looked up from germline, CDR1 is GTSNPN and CDR2 is SVGIG (reference sequence).

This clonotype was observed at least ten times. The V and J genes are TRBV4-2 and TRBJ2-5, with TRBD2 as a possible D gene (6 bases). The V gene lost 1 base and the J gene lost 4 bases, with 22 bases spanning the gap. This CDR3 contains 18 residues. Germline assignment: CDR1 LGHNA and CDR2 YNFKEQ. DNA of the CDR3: TGTGCCAGCAGCCAAGCAGCGCGGACTACATCAAGGGGAGAGACCCAGTACTTC. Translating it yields CASSQAARTTSRGETQYF.

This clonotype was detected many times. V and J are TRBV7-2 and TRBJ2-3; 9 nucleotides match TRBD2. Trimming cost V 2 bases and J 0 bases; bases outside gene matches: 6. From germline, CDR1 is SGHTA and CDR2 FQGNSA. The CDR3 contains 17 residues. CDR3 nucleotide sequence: TGTGCCAGCAGCTTATTCCCTAGCGGGGACAGCACAGATACGCAGTATTTT. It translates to CASSLFPSGDSTDTQYF. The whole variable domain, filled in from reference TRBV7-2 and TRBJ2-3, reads GAGVSQSPSNKVTEKGKDVELRCDPISGHTALYWYRQSLGQGLEFLIYFQGNSAPDKSGLPSDRFSAERTGGSVSTLTIQRTQQEDSAVYLCASSLFPSGDSTDTQYFGPGTRLTVL.

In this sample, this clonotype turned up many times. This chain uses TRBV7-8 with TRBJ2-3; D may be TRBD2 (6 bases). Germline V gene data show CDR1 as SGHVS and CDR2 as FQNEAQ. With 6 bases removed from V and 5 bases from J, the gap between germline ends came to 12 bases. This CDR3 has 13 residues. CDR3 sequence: CASRSGVKDTQYF. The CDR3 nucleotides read TGTGCCAGCAGATCGGGAGTAAAAGATACGCAGTATTTT.

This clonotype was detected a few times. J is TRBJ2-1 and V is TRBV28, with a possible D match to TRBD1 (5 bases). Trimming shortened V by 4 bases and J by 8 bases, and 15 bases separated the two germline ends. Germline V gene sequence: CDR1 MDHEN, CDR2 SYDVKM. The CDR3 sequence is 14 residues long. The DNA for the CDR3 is TGTGCCAGCAGTTCCACAGGAGTTTATTATGAGCAGTTCTTC. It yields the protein CASSSTGVYYEQFF.

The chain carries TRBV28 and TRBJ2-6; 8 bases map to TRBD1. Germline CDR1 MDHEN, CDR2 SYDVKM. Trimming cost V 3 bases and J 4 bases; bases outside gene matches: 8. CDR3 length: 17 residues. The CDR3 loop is CASSFPGQGTGANVLTF. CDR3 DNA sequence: TGTGCCAGCAGTTTTCCAGGACAGGGAACCGGGGCCAACGTCCTGACTTTC.

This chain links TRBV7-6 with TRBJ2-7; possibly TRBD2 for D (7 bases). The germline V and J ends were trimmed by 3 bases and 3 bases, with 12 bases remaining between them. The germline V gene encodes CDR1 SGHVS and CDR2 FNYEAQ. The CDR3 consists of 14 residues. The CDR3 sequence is CASSLGGLSYEQYV. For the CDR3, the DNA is TGTGCCAGCAGCTTGGGGGGGCTCAGCTACGAGCAGTACGTC.